This T cell receptor beta chain was sequenced during a study of blood T cell repertoires in COVID-19. As handled by the study authors: Reference gene primer amplification in the assay estimated nucleated cell counts. Profiling relied on immunoSEQ multiplex PCR, and the TCRdb table lists in-frame clones only, not all of them. V and J calls and clone size come straight from that table; D and trimming were deduced from the DNA. The table has some 60,000 clones, roughly 70% seen once. The germline gives CDR1 MDHEN, CDR2 SYDVKM. The CDR3 loop spans 13 amino acids. Trimming removed 3 bases from V and 3 bases from J, with 8 bases in between.

Sequenced sample: peripheral blood. V usage is TRBV28 and J usage is TRBJ2-5; D call uncertain. The receptor comes from a woman in her fifties or sixties with active or convalescent COVID-19. The CDR3 region has the DNA TGTGCCAGCAGTTTGCAATCGGAAGAGACCCAGTACTTC. This gives the protein CASSLQSEETQYF.